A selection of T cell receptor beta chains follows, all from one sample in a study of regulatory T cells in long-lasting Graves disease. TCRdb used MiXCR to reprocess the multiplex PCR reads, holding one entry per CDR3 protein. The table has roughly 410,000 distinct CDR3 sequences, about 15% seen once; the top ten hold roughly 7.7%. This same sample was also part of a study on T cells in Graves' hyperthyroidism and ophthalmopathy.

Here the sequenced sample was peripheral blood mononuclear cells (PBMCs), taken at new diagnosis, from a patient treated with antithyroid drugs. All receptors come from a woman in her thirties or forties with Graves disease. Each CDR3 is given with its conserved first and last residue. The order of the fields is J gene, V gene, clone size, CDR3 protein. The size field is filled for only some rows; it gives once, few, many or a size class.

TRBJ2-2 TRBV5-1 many CASSLERANTGELFF
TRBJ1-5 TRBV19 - CASSIGLKGTQPQHF
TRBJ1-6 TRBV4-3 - CASSQDPTGSTSPLHF
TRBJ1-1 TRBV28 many CASSLRPSLEAFF
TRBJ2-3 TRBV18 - CASSTEGAADTQYF
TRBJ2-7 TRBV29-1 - CSVVFSTYEQYF
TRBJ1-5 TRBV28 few CASSDAGAWGQPQHF
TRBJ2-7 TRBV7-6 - CASSPSPAGGRYEQYF
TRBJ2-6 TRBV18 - CASSPRRGTSASGANVLTF
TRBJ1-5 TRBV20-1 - CSANMQFDQPQHF
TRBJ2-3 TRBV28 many CASTVGYAQYF
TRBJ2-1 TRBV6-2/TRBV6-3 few CASRKSGSSDNEQFF
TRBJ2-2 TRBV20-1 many CSARAPGYTGELFF
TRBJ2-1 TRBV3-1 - CASSQEWVAGAGNEQFF
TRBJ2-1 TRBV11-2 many CASSGGQGAVVEQFF
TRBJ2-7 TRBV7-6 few CASSPRLAGAYEQYF
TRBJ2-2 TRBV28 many CASSLIWSSGRSGELFF
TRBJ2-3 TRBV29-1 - CSVPGSRDTQYF
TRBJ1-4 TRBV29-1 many CSVADRATNEKLFF
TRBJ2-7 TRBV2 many CASREYYEQYF
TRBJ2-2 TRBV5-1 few CASSSSGLAGGTGELFF
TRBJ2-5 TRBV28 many CASSFGGNQETQYF
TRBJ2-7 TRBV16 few CASSQSGRAAEQYF
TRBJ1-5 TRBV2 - CASRDRDLSNQPQHF
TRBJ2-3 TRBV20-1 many CSAFQREGGTDTQYF
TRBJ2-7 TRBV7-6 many CASSLASGSGRAYEQYF
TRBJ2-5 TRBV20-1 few CSARIAGGTQETQYF
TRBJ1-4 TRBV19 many CASNKRGVVAEKLFF
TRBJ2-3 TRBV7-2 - CASSLQADTQYF
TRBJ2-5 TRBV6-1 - CASLPGTEVQTQYF
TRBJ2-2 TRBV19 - CASSIDGGTFRAGELFF
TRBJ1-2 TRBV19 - CASKLANYGYTF
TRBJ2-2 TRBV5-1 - CASSLSEVAWELFF
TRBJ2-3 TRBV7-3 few CASSKGTDTQYF
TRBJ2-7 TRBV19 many CASSTWDRSGEQYF
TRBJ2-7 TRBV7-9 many CASSPHPAEQYF
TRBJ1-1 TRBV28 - CASSLFRYSMAGTGTEAFF
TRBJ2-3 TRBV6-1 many CASSHVPLGRANLLDTQYF
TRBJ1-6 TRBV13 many CASSLGTGNSPLHF
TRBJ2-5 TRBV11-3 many CASSPGQQGGGIPQETQYF
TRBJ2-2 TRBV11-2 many CASSLKGGPPGELFF
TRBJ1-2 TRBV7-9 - CASSPPEGLGTYGYTF
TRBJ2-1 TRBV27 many CASSWVSGAYNEQFF